One and the same sample provided the 23 T cell receptor beta chains below, sequenced in a study of blood T cell repertoires in COVID-19. Clones were read by immunoSEQ multiplex PCR, and TCRdb kept only the in-frame ones, dropping some. The sample has 250,000 to 300,000 clones; roughly 86% are singletons. The sequencing sample was made of PBMCs or T cells enriched from blood (not recorded which). The source of these receptors is a woman between 50 and 59 years old who had been exposed to COVID-19.

The rearrangement joins TRBV3-1 (or the pseudogene TRBV3-2) to TRBJ2-1; D uncertain. Germline V gene lookup returns CDR1 LGHDT and CDR2 YNNKEL (reference sequence). Trimming left V 3 bases short and J 4 bases short, with 4 bases between. There are 12 residues in the CDR3. CDR3 sequence reads: CASSQRYNEQFF. The DNA for the CDR3 is TGTGCCAGCAGCCAGAGATACAATGAGCAGTTCTTC.

This chain uses TRBV7-8 with TRBJ1-3; D is possibly TRBD1 (5 bases). This CDR3 contains 15 residues. The V gene's germline CDR1 is SGHVS and CDR2 FQNEAQ. V gave up 5 bases and J gave up 4 bases, with 15 bases separating them. The chain's CDR3 is CASSLTGGAGNTIYF. The CDR3 coding sequence is TGTGCCAGCAGCCTTACAGGTGGGGCGGGAAACACCATATATTTT.

The sample holds one count of this clone. The chain combines TRBV3-1 (or the pseudogene TRBV3-2) with TRBJ1-2; the match to TRBD1 covers 8 bases. The CDR3 is 15 amino acids. Germline assignment: CDR1 LGHDT and CDR2 YNNKEL (reference sequence). V gave up 0 bases and J gave up 4 bases; unmatched junction bases: 4. CDR3 in amino acids: CASSQETGGGYGYTF. CDR3 DNA sequence: TGTGCCAGCAGCCAAGAAACAGGGGGAGGCTATGGCTACACCTTC.

This chain links TRBV2 with TRBJ2-4; D gene uncertain. Looked up from germline, CDR1 is SNHLY and CDR2 is FYNNEI. V was clipped by 2 bases and J by 14 bases, with 19 bases between them. The CDR3 runs 14 residues. CDR3 protein: CASSETHLQDIEYF. CDR3 bases: TGTGCCAGCAGTGAAACCCATCTCCAGGATATCGAGTACTTC. Looking up the rest from reference TRBV2 and TRBJ2-4 gives the full variable domain: EPEVTQTPSHQVTQMGQEVILRCVPISNHLYFYWYRQILGQKVEFLVSFYNNEISEKSEIFDDQFSVERPDGSNFTLKIRSTKLEDSAMYFCASSETHLQDIEYFGAGTRLSVL.

The chain joins TRBV5-6 to TRBJ1-1, with D tentatively TRBD1 (6 bases). V was pared by 1 base and J by 1 base, with 11 bases between. The CDR3 spans 15 residues. The V gene's germline CDR1 is SGHDT and CDR2 YYEEEE. CDR3 nucleotide sequence: TGTGCCAGCAGCTTGTGGCACAGGGCGAACACTGAAGCTTTCTTT. Translated: CASSLWHRANTEAFF.

The chain uses TRBV19 and TRBJ2-7; TRBD1 aligns across 8 bases. The CDR3 loop spans 14 amino acids. Trimming at V came to 4 bases and at J to 7 bases, leaving 9 bases not matched to a gene. Germline V lookup: CDR1 LNHDA, CDR2 SQIVND (reference sequence). The CDR3 sequence is CASSTGQGWSEQYF. The DNA of the CDR3 is TGTGCCAGTAGTACCGGACAGGGTTGGAGTGAGCAGTACTTC.

This clone was seen a single time. This chain links TRBV5-1 with TRBJ2-2; D not certain. CDR1 and CDR2 from the germline V gene are SGHRS and YFSETQ. Trimming took off 0 bases at V and 6 bases at J, with 3 bases between the two ends. The length of the CDR3 is 12 residues. CDR3 DNA: TGCGCCAGCAGCTTGGCGTCCGGGGAGCTGTTTTTT. It yields the protein CASSLASGELFF. The entire variable domain, with the rest obtained from reference TRBV5-1 and TRBJ2-2, is as follows: KAGVTQTPRYLIKTRGQQVTLSCSPISGHRSVSWYQQTPGQGLQFLFEYFSETQRNKGNFPGRFSGRQFSNSRSEMNVSTLELGDSALYLCASSLASGELFFGEGSRLTVL.

V and J are TRBV27 and TRBJ1-1; maybe TRBD1 (6 bases). CDR1 is MNHEY, CDR2 SMNVEV, per germline (reference sequence). The CDR3 length is 13 residues. The V end lost 3 bases, the J end lost 4 bases, and 9 bases lay between the germline ends. As DNA, the CDR3 is TGTGCCAGCAGTTTGGGGGGGCCCACTGAAGCTTTCTTT. The encoded protein is CASSLGGPTEAFF.

The chain employs TRBV18 and TRBJ2-2; D uncertain. Per the germline V gene, CDR1 is KGHSH and CDR2 is LQKENI. CDR3 length: 13 amino acids. The V end was cut by 0 bases, the J end by 6 bases, with 5 bases between. In nucleotides, the CDR3 is TGTGCCAGCTCACCACCTTTATCCGGGGAGCTGTTTTTT. This sequence encodes CASSPPLSGELFF. Filled out from reference TRBV18 and TRBJ2-2, the complete variable domain reads NAGVMQNPRHLVRRRGQEARLRCSPMKGHSHVYWYRQLPEEGLKFMVYLQKENIIDESGMPKERFSAEFPKEGPSILRIQQVVRGDSAAYFCASSPPLSGELFFGEGSRLTVL.

The chain has TRBV5-5 and TRBJ1-4; a weak D match, TRBD1 (5 bases). Germline assignment: CDR1 SGHKS and CDR2 YYEKEE (reference sequence). The CDR3 sequence is 16 residues long. The V and J ends lost 4 bases and 5 bases respectively, with 18 bases between them. CDR3 nucleotides: TGTGCCAGCAGCCCGCGGGCCGGTCGGGGGAATGAAAAACTGTTTTTT. Its translation: CASSPRAGRGNEKLFF.

J is TRBJ1-5 and V is TRBV19; 7 bases align to TRBD1. Germline assignment: CDR1 LNHDA and CDR2 SQIVND (reference sequence). CDR3 size: 14 residues. The V segment lost 5 bases and the J segment 6 bases; nucleotides outside the gene matches: 7. CDR3 sequence: CASSEGASTQPQHF. Written as DNA, the CDR3 is TGTGCCAGTAGTGAGGGGGCCTCTACTCAGCCCCAGCATTTT.

The chain combines TRBV5-4 with TRBJ1-1, with 8 bases lining up with TRBD1. Looked up from germline, CDR1 is SGHNT and CDR2 is YYREEE (reference sequence). V was pared by 4 bases and J by 3 bases, with 5 bases of the junction left unmatched. The CDR3 sequence is 14 residues long. The CDR3 nucleotides are TGTGCCAGCAGCCCGACAGGGGTTGACACTGAAGCTTTCTTT. Amino acids: CASSPTGVDTEAFF.

The CDR3 loop is CALLGQGLTEAFF. The DNA for the CDR3 is TGTGCCCTACTGGGACAGGGGCTCACTGAAGCTTTCTTT. The chain carries TRBV28 and TRBJ1-1, with 10 bases fitting TRBD1. Germline assignment: CDR1 MDHEN and CDR2 SYDVKM. This CDR3 comprises 13 residues. V dropped 11 bases and J dropped 4; count of bases not matched to a gene: 7.

V usage is TRBV7-2 and J usage is TRBJ1-3; D is ambiguous. CDR3 size: 16 residues. Trimming removed 5 bases from V and 0 bases from J, with 14 bases in between. Germline lookup yields CDR1 SGHTA and CDR2 FQGNSA. CDR3 in amino acids: CASSPRGPLSGNTIYF. Here the CDR3 DNA reads TGTGCCAGCAGCCCCCGCGGCCCCCTCTCTGGAAACACCATATATTTT.

The genes are TRBV5-4 and TRBJ2-2; 11 nucleotides line up with TRBD1. CDR3 size: 15 residues. The V gene end was trimmed by 4 bases and the J gene end by 4 bases; junction bases not matched to a gene: 3. CDR1 SGHNT and CDR2 YYREEE come from the germline V gene (reference sequence). The CDR3 sequence is CASSPGTGGTGELFF. CDR3 nucleotide sequence: TGTGCCAGCAGCCCCGGGACAGGGGGCACCGGGGAGCTGTTTTTT.

The chain links TRBV6-2 or TRBV6-3 to TRBJ1-1, with TRBD1 matching over 8 bases. CDR1 and CDR2 (germline): MNHEY, SVGEGT. The CDR3 covers 16 residues. With 0 bases clipped from V and 1 base from J, the junction kept 4 bases outside the gene matches. The chain's CDR3 is CASSYSPGQENTEAFF. CDR3 in DNA: TGTGCCAGCAGTTACTCGCCGGGACAGGAGAACACTGAAGCTTTCTTT.

This sequence joins TRBV28 and TRBJ1-1; TRBD1 is a possible D gene (5 bases). V was cut by 6 bases and J by 3 bases, with 32 bases left in between. The V gene's germline CDR1 is MDHEN and CDR2 SYDVKM. CDR3 length: 20 residues. CDR3 in DNA: TGTGCCAGCAGACGCCGACCAGATTTATTTTGGGGCAGGCACGACACTGAAGCTTTCTTT. It encodes CASRRRPDLFWGRHDTEAFF.

J is TRBJ2-1 and V is TRBV27; 16 positions agree with TRBD2. In germline, CDR1 is MNHEY, CDR2 SMNVEV (reference sequence). V lost 3 bases, J lost 7 bases, and 0 bases stayed unmatched. The CDR3 length is 15 residues. CDR3 residues: CASSLGLAGGNEQFF. Here the CDR3 DNA reads TGTGCCAGCAGTTTGGGACTAGCGGGGGGGAATGAGCAGTTCTTC.

This chain joins TRBV19 and TRBJ1-5; TRBD1 matches 8 bases. V dropped 10 bases and J dropped 0; count of bases not matched to a gene: 5. The germline V gene has CDR1 LNHDA and CDR2 SQIVND (reference sequence). This CDR3 comprises 14 residues. CDR3 DNA sequence: TGTGCCACCGCGGACAGGGATAGCAATCAGCCCCAGCATTTT. Translation gives CATADRDSNQPQHF.

This clone has a handful of counts. This chain joins TRBV4-1 and TRBJ1-5; D not certain. V shed 4 bases and J shed 3 bases, with 13 bases lying between them. CDR1 MGHRA and CDR2 YSYEKL come from the germline V gene. This CDR3 has 15 residues. The DNA of the CDR3 is TGCGCCAGCAGCCTAAGCTTACGGGACAATCAGCCCCAGCATTTT. This encodes CASSLSLRDNQPQHF.

This rearrangement joins TRBV6-5 to TRBJ1-1; D is uncertain. This CDR3 is built from 15 residues. V was pared by 10 bases and J by 0 bases, with 18 bases between. The V gene's germline CDR1 is MNHEY and CDR2 SVGAGI. The CDR3 DNA sequence: TGTGCCACAAGGACTAATACTGGGATGAACACTGAAGCTTTCTTT. This encodes CATRTNTGMNTEAFF.

This chain connects TRBV5-1 to TRBJ2-5, with 7 bases lining up with TRBD1. Germline V gene sequence: CDR1 SGHRS, CDR2 YFSETQ. This CDR3 has 15 residues. J was trimmed by 5 bases and V by 4 bases; bases with no gene match: 11. Written as DNA, the CDR3 is TGCGCCAGCAGCCCCCGGGACAGTCGACTGGAGACCCAGTACTTC. It specifies CASSPRDSRLETQYF.

The CDR3 sequence is CASSPSGTGSYNEQFF. DNA for the CDR3: TGCGCCAGCAGCCCGTCCGGGACAGGCTCCTACAATGAGCAGTTCTTC. This chain links TRBV5-1 with TRBJ2-1; 8 positions agree with TRBD1. CDR3 length equals 16 residues. After removal of 4 bases from V and 0 bases from J, the junction contained 6 bases not matched to a gene. Germline V gene sequence: CDR1 SGHRS, CDR2 YFSETQ.